One sample yielded the 15 T cell receptor beta chains listed below, sequenced in a study of T cells in women clearing cervical HPV infection. Produced via immunoSEQ multiplex PCR; TCRdb's table is partial and in-frame only. This table lists about 16,000 clones. The source material was blood buffy coat. The receptors were gathered from a woman between 18 and 69 years old with a cervical HPV16 infection that either progressed to CIN3+ or cleared (not recorded which).

As for this clone: The CDR3 goes on 3 residues after the read ends, and that part is filled in from the germline J gene. The V gene is TRBV5-1, the J gene TRBJ1-6; 11 nucleotides match TRBD1. The CDR3 runs 16 residues. With 0 bases clipped from V and 7 bases from J, the junction kept 3 bases outside the gene matches. The V gene's germline CDR1 is SGHRS and CDR2 YFSETQ. The CDR3: CASSLDRTGGNSPLHF. The part of the CDR3 DNA that was read is TGCGCCAGCAGCTTGGATAGGACAGGGGGCAATTCACCC.

As for this clone: The read falls 3 residues short of the CDR3 end, and the missing part is taken from the germline J gene. The chain couples TRBV7-2 to TRBJ2-3; 7 bases align to TRBD2. Germline V gives CDR1 SGHTA, CDR2 FQGNSA. The CDR3 loop spans 15 amino acids. The CDR3 is CASSLVGWGGETQYF. The sequenced part of the CDR3 DNA is TGTGCCAGCAGCTTAGTAGGCTGGGGGGGAGAGACG.

Concerning this clone: From the germline J gene comes the end of the CDR3, since the read stops 3 residues before it. The chain employs TRBV9 and TRBJ1-1; D is undetermined. The germline CDR1 and CDR2 sequences are SGDLS and YYNGEE. V lost 0 bases and J lost 5, with 11 bases in between. The CDR3 length is 14 residues. The CDR3 sequence is CASSVVPSGTEAFF. CDR3 bases read: TGTGCCAGCAGCGTAGTTCCCTCCGGGACTGAA.

To note about this clone: The read comes to an end 3 residues before the CDR3 does, leaving the germline J gene to fill in the end. The gene calls are TRBV20-1 and TRBJ2-4; D possibly corresponds to TRBD1 (5 bases). The CDR3 has 14 amino acids. Deletions cut 3 bases from V and 5 bases from J, with 14 bases between. Per the germline V gene, CDR1 is DFQATT and CDR2 is SNEGSKA (reference sequence). Incomplete CDR3 DNA: TGCAGTGCTAGTATCCAGGGTATGGAAAACATT. Protein sequence: CSASIQGMENI. From start to end, the CDR3 is CSASIQGMENIQYF.

Of note for this clone: The read falls 3 residues short of the CDR3 end, and the missing part is taken from the germline J gene. The chain has TRBV20-1 and TRBJ1-6, with 7 nucleotides matching TRBD1. The CDR3 spans 13 residues. The V gene's germline CDR1 is DFQATT and CDR2 SNEGSKA (reference sequence). V shed 2 bases and J 8 bases; nucleotides not matched to a gene: 3. CDR3 DNA, as far as it was read: TGCAGTGCTAGACAGGGGGGTGATTCACCC. Protein: CSARQGGDSP. The full CDR3 protein is CSARQGGDSPLHF.

Comments on this clone: The read ends 3 residues early relative to the CDR3; the germline J gene fills the gap. J is TRBJ1-4 and V is TRBV19; 9 bases agree with TRBD1. This CDR3 comprises 15 residues. In germline, CDR1 is LNHDA, CDR2 SQIVND (reference sequence). Incomplete CDR3 DNA: TGTGCCAGTAGTAAGCGGGGACAGGGCAATTCACCA. It codes for CASSKRGQGNSP. The whole CDR3 sequence reads CASSKRGQGNSPLFF.

With regard to this clone: The read terminates 3 residues before the CDR3 end, so the remaining end is supplied by the germline J gene. The rearrangement links TRBV7-9 to TRBJ1-1, with D maybe TRBD1 (6 bases). The length of the CDR3 is 15 residues. Trimming left V 5 bases short and J 4 bases short, with 17 bases between. In germline, CDR1 is SEHNR, CDR2 FQNEAQ (reference sequence). This CDR3 is CASSRNTGQVTEAFF. The part of the CDR3 DNA that was read is TGTGCCAGCAGCCGAAATACAGGGCAAGTCACTGAA. Full variable domain (missing parts from reference TRBV7-9 and TRBJ1-1): DTGVSQNPRHKITKRGQNVTFRCDPISEHNRLYWYRQTLGQGPEFLTYFQNEAQLEKSRLLSDRFSAERPKGSFSTLEIQRTEQGDSAMYLCASSRNTGQVTEAFFGQGTRLTVV.

Notes on this clone: With the read ending 3 residues before the CDR3 end, the germline J gene is used to fill in that end. The V and J genes are TRBV20-1 and TRBJ1-1, with 7 bases that match TRBD1. The CDR3 totals 13 residues. Germline CDR1 reads DFQATT; CDR2 reads SNEGSKA (reference sequence). J lost 4 bases, V lost 6 bases, and 8 bases had no gene match. The sequenced part of the CDR3 DNA is TGCAGTGCCCCCCCGACAGGGCTCACTGAA. It codes for CSAPPTGLTE. In full, the CDR3 reads CSAPPTGLTEAFF.

Worth noting for this clone: The CDR3 is cut off 3 residues early in the read; its end comes from the germline J gene. The chain has TRBV7-8 and TRBJ2-2; TRBD1 agrees at 8 bases. Germline trimming cut 5 bases from V and 6 bases from J; bases unmatched to any gene: 8. The CDR3 length is 15 residues. Germline CDR1 SGHVS, CDR2 FQNEAQ. CDR3 loop: CASSDRTGPAGELFF. Partial CDR3 DNA: TGTGCCAGCAGCGACCGGACAGGGCCGGCCGGGGAG.

CDR3 bases read: TGTGCCAGCTCCCTCCCCGGGAGGGACAACCTGTACGAC. This encodes CASSLPGRDNLYD. The whole CDR3 reads CASSLPGRDNLYDYTF. The V and J genes are TRBV18 and TRBJ1-2, with TRBD1 as a possible D gene (6 bases). The CDR3 end is not reached by the read, which stops 3 residues before it; the germline J gene fills it in. Germline-derived CDR1 and CDR2 are KGHSH and LQKENI. This CDR3 contains 16 residues.

In the case of this clone: The CDR3 is cut off 3 residues early in the read; its end comes from the germline J gene. The chain has TRBV6-2 or TRBV6-3 and TRBJ1-2, with 7 bases that match TRBD1. The CDR3 is made up of 13 amino acids. The germline gives CDR1 MNHEY, CDR2 SVGEGT. J was trimmed by 5 bases and V by 6 bases; bases with no gene match: 6. The part of the CDR3 DNA that was read is TGTGCCAGCAGACTAAGACAGGGTTATGGC. It translates to CASRLRQGYG. The full-length CDR3 reads as CASRLRQGYGYTF.

Regarding this clone: From the germline J gene comes the end of the CDR3, since the read stops 3 residues before it. V gene TRBV6-1 combines with J gene TRBJ2-1, with D possibly matching TRBD1 (6 bases). The CDR3 spans 15 residues. Trimming took 2 bases from V and 6 from J, leaving 14 bases between them. Germline V gene lookup returns CDR1 MNHNS and CDR2 SASEGT. The CDR3 reads CASSEPGAFTNEQFF. The CDR3 DNA, read in part, is TGTGCCAGCAGTGAACCAGGGGCCTTCACCAATGAG.

Comments on this clone: The read terminates 3 residues before the CDR3 end, so the remaining end is supplied by the germline J gene. V gene TRBV6-2 or TRBV6-3 combines with J gene TRBJ2-3; 7 positions agree with TRBD1. This CDR3 spans 13 amino acids. Germline lookup yields CDR1 MNHEY and CDR2 SVGEGT. CDR3 protein: CASRRGLKETQYF. The sequenced part of the CDR3 DNA is TGTGCCAGCAGAAGGGGGCTCAAAGAGACG.

Comment on this clone: The CDR3 end falls 3 residues outside the read, so it is completed with the germline J gene. This chain uses TRBV5-7 with TRBJ2-1; TRBD2 is a possible D gene (6 bases). TRBV5-7 is an open reading frame whose function is uncertain. This CDR3 region has 12 residues. V lost 2 bases and J 9 bases, leaving 9 bases between the germline ends. The CDR3: CASSLIGGEQFF. CDR3 DNA, as far as it was read: TGTGCCAGCAGCTTAATCGGGGGTGAG.

On this clone itself: From the germline J gene comes the end of the CDR3, since the read stops 3 residues before it. The V call is TRBV20-1, the J call TRBJ1-2; tentative D call: TRBD1 (6 bases). The CDR3 is made up of 14 amino acids. Germline CDR1 is DFQATT and CDR2 is SNEGSKA (reference sequence). The sequenced part of the CDR3 DNA is TGCAGTGCTCCCTCTTTTGGGGGCCTGGGGGGC. The encoded protein is CSAPSFGGLGG. The whole CDR3 protein is CSAPSFGGLGGYTF.